The T cell receptor beta chain described here comes from a study of human T cells and chemical hapten exposure. Study outcomes and limitations: There was no change with DPC sensitization in TCRs above 1 in 1000 frequency.

Time point reported: pre-sensitization, week 0. Treatment specified: therapeutic diphenylcyclopropenone sensitization with weekly scalp DPC. Alopecia patients between 18 and 70 years old and suitable for DPC were used as donors. TCRdb itself ran the RACE reads through MiXCR, one entry per CDR3 protein. The table records about 260,000 distinct CDR3 sequences, 7% to 10% of them present only once. This clonotype was recorded a few times. Antigen unknown. The source material was whole blood, sampled in connection with sensitization to the hapten diphenylcyclopropenone (DPC). The receptor was isolated from a woman in her 40s with alopecia areata. Some clones in this sample may be carry-over from other donors' samples.

The CDR3 here is CASSPESGTFKQFF. CDR3 DNA sequence: TGTGCCAGCAGCCCAGAGTCCGGGACCTTCAAACAGTTCTTC. The chain links TRBV7-2 to TRBJ2-1; either TRBD1 or TRBD2 may supply D (5 bases each). This CDR3 comprises 14 residues. Looked up from germline, CDR1 is SGHTA and CDR2 is FQGNSA. V was pared by 5 bases and J by 13 bases, with 21 bases between.